This TCR beta chain was sequenced during a study of T cells after yellow fever vaccination (dated by TCRdb to about 2019). Study-wide context: The SMART-Seq v4 Ultra Low Input RNA kit was used to prepare libraries from fractions with low cell numbers. The cohort comprised two healthy male donors, one aged 18 to 30 and one aged 30 to 40 years. Bulk TCR alpha and beta repertoires were sequenced longitudinally to track T-cell clones before and after primary and booster YFV17D yellow fever vaccination. Bulk PBMC replicates and cell subsets were isolated from blood drawn at multiple timepoints before and after both primary and secondary immunization. General conclusions and limits of the study: After the booster, most clones that had expanded after primary vaccination were detected again (approximately 95% of CD4 and around nine tenths of CD8), suggesting broad maintenance of memory. A small fraction of clonotypes appeared in both the CD4 and CD8 compartments, likely as a result of convergent recombination. The study included only a couple of donors, which limits how far the findings can be generalized. FACS-sorted repertoires could contain abundant contaminating clonotypes from the bulk population, so computational filtering was required. The secondary T-cell response was weaker than the primary response but faster, peaking on day 5 instead of day 15.

According to the study, the label for this sample's treatment or condition signals: live attenuated yellow fever vaccine strain. At every blood-draw timepoint, two biological replicates of bulk PBMCs were collected. PBMCs were isolated from peripheral blood using a standard Ficoll-Paque protocol. TriZol was used to extract RNA from bulk PBMCs, CD4 and CD8 fractions, and dextramer-positive and dextramer-negative fractions. Trimming at the junction amounts to 6 bases on V and 8 bases on J, and the germline ends lie 17 bases apart. CDR1 and CDR2, per the germline V gene (reference sequence), are MNHEY and SMNVEV. The cysteine opens and the phenylalanine closes a CDR3 of 15 amino acids. The CDR3 DNA has 45 bases and is translated from base 1. This clonotype was counted a few times. Its antigen remains undetermined. There are no base qualities to consult, and no much larger clone falls within one base. TCR cDNA was synthesized by 5'RACE template switching, which introduced a universal primer site and unique molecular identifiers. cDNA synthesis was primed from both the TCR alpha and TCR beta constant segments. Libraries were amplified in two PCR steps, with sample barcodes and sequencing adapters added in the second step. Sequencing of libraries was done on Illumina HiSeq 2500 (2x100 bp) or NovaSeq (2x150 bp). As for the original processing: Reads were demultiplexed and collapsed into UMI consensus sequences with MIGEC, and V(D)J alignment was performed with MiXCR. Vaccine-responding clonotypes were identified with edgeR using replicate PBMC samples, with FDR below 0.01 and a log2 fold change above 5 up to day 15 being required. Bulk clonotypes were assigned CD4 or CD8 identity according to which sequenced CD4 or CD8 repertoire held them at higher abundance. TCRdb trimmed the raw reads at Q25, called clones with MiXCR and kept productive beta chains. For every CDR3 protein sequence, its rows merge into one entry that carries the most common genes and DNA. None of the V and J calls come from the authors' own analysis; TCRdb made them. For this sample there are more than 250,000 distinct CDR3 sequences; roughly 6.8% appear just once. 15% to 20% of the sample belongs to the ten largest clones.

The sequence came from a man in his late teens or twenties who received the YFV17D yellow fever vaccine. The V and J genes are TRBV27 and TRBJ2-6, with the D gene too uncertain to name. The sequencing used PBMCs, collected about 49 days after the first yellow fever vaccination. The DNA sequence is TGTGCCAGCAGCCCTGGAGAGACGCAGACCAACGTCCTGACTTTC. This codes for CASSPGETQTNVLTF.